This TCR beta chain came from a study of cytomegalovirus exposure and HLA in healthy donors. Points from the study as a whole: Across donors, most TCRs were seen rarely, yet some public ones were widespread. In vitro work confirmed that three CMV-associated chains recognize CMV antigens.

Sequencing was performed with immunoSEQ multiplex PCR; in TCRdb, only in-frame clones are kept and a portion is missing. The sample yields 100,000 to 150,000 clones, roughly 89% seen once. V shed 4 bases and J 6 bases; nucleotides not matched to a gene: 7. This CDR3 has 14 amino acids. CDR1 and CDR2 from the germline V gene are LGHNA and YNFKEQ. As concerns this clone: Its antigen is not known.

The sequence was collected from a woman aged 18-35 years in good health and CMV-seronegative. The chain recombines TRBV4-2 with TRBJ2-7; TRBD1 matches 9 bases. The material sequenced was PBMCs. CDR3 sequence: CASSPRQGVSEQYF. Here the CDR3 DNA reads TGTGCCAGCAGCCCCCGACAGGGGGTAAGCGAGCAGTACTTC.